This TCR beta chain was found in a study of beta chain features in type 1 diabetes. Overall study findings and caveats: Within each of all four CD4+ subsets, Type 1 diabetes patients had TCRB CDR3s that were moderately but significantly shorter. VDJ junctions sequenced from type 1 diabetes patients showed fewer insertions and more deletions.

CDR3 length equals 14 residues. Germline-derived CDR1 and CDR2 are MNHNY and SVGAGI (reference sequence). Germline trimming cut 6 bases from V and 3 bases from J; bases unmatched to any gene: 8. In its sample, this clone was seen a few times. Its target is unknown. Of the isolated RNA, all was reverse transcribed, and so the sequenced material was expressed TCRB transcripts. Assay used: immunoSEQ multiplex PCR; TCRdb lists only in-frame clones, some missing. Among around 300,000 clones listed, around 16% were seen once. The source is a young man with type 1 diabetes. The sample consisted of naive CD4+ T cells from blood. This rearrangement joins TRBV6-6 to TRBJ2-7; 7 bases agree with TRBD1. The CDR3 DNA follows: TGTGCCAGCAGCACAGGGGAGTTACGCTACGAGCAGTACTTC. Its protein product is CASSTGELRYEQYF.